This T cell receptor beta chain is drawn from a study of monozygotic twins with inflammatory bowel disease. TCRdb re-called the 5' RACE reads and shows each CDR3 protein once, DNA omitted. The sample includes fewer than 200,000 distinct CDR3 sequences. This CDR3 is 16 amino acids long. Germline V gene data show CDR1 as LGHNA and CDR2 as YSLEER. This chain links TRBV4-3 with TRBJ2-1; no DNA is available, so the TRBD2 call from TCRdb remains unchecked. The sample comprised blood. This receptor was identified in a human donor with ulcerative colitis or Crohn's disease, or a healthy co-twin of an affected twin (not recorded which). CDR3 region: CASSQVRARLDNEQFF.